The sequence of this TCR beta chain was determined in a study of T cells in Graves' hyperthyroidism and ophthalmopathy. The CDR3 consists of 11 residues. The germline gives CDR1 SQVTM, CDR2 ANQGSEA. The V gene lost 4 bases and the J gene lost 9 bases, with 13 bases spanning the gap. About this clonotype itself: Antigen specificity is unknown. This may be a read error: a much more frequent sequence differs by one nucleotide.

Whole-study results and caveats: The model's output predicted ophthalmopathy at a median of roughly 6.9 months prior to onset. Ophthalmopathy was separated from stable hyperthyroidism by a 13 V-J model.

Amplification targeted TCR beta CDR3 regions from RNA transcripts. First-round RT-PCR of the TCR CDR3 relied on the HTBI primer set. From the multiplex PCR reads, TCRdb called clonotypes with MiXCR, one entry per CDR3 protein. Here the sample spans hundreds of thousands of distinct CDR3 sequences, around 45% being singletons. This receptor was obtained from a woman younger than 30 with Graves' hyperthyroidism. The sequencing input was peripheral blood or thyroid tissue (not recorded which). The chain uses TRBV29-1 and TRBJ2-7; no firm D call. This CDR3 is CSVVAGMGQYF. The CDR3 nucleotides read TGCAGCGTTGTTGCTGGTATGGGGCAGTACTTC.